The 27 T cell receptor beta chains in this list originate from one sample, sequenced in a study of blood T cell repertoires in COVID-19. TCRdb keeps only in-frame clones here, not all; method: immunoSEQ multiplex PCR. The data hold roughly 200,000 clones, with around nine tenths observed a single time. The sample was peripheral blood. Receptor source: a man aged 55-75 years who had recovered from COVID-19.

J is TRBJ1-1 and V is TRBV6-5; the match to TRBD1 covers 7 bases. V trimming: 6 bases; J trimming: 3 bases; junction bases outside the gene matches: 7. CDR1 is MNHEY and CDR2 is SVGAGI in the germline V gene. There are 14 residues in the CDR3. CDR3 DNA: TGTGCCAGCAGAAGTAGCGGGACAGACACTGAAGCTTTCTTT. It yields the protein CASRSSGTDTEAFF.

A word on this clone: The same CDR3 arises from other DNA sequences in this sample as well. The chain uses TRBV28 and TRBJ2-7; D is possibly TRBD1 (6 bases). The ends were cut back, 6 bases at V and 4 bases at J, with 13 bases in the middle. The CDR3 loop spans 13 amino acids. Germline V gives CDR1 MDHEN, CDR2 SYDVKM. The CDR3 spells CASSPGQSYEQYF. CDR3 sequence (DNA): TGTGCCAGCAGCCCGGGACAAAGTTACGAGCAGTACTTC.

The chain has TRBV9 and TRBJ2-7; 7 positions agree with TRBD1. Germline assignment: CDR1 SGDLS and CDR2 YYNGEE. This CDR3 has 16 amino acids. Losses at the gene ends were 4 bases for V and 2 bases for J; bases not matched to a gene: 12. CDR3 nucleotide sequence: TGTGCCAGCAGCCTAGCCCTATCGGACAGGCCCTACGAGCAGTACTTC. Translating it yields CASSLALSDRPYEQYF.

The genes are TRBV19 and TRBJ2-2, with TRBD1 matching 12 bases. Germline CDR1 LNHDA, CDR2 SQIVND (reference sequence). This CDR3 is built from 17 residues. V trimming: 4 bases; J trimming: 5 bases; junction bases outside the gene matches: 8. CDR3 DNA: TGTGCCAGTAGTAGCTCCGGGACAGGGGGCCGAACCGGGGAGCTGTTTTTT. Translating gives CASSSSGTGGRTGELFF.

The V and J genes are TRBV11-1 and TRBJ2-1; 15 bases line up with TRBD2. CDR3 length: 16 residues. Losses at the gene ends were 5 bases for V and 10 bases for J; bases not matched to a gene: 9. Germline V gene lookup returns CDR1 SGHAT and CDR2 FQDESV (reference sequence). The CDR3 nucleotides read TGTGCCAGCAGCAATACCGGGACTAGCGGGAGGAAAGAGCAGTTCTTC. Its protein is CASSNTGTSGRKEQFF. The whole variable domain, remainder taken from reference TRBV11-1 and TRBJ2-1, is EAEVAQSPRYKITEKSQAVAFWCDPISGHATLYWYRQILGQGPELLVQFQDESVVDDSQLPKDRFSAERLKGVDSTLKIQPAELGDSAMYLCASSNTGTSGRKEQFFGPGTRLTVL.

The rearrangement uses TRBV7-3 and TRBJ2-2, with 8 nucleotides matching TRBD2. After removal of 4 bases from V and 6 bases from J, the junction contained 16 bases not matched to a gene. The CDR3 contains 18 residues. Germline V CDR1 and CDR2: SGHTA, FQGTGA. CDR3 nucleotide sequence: TGTGCCAGCAGCTCCCACCTCCTCCGGGGGGGCGGGCCCGGGGAGCTGTTTTTT. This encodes CASSSHLLRGGGPGELFF.

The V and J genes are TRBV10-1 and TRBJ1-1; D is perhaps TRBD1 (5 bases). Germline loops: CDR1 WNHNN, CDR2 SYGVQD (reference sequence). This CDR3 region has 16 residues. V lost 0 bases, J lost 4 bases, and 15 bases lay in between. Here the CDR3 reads CASSESLGGGGTEAFF. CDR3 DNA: TGCGCCAGCAGTGAGTCGTTGGGGGGAGGCGGCACTGAAGCTTTCTTT.

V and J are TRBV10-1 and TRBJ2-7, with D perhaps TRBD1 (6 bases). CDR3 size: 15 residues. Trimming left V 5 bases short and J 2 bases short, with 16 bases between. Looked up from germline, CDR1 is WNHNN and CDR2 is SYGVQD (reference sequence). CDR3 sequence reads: CASSIGQTLTYEQYF. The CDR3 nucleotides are TGCGCCAGCAGTATCGGACAGACCCTTACCTACGAGCAGTACTTC.

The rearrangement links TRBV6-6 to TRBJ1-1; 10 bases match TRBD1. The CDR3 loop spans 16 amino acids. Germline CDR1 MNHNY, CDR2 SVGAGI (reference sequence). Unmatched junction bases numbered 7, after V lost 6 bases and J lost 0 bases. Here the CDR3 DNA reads TGTGCCAGCAGAAAAGGACAGGGGGGAATGAACACTGAAGCTTTCTTT. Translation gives CASRKGQGGMNTEAFF.

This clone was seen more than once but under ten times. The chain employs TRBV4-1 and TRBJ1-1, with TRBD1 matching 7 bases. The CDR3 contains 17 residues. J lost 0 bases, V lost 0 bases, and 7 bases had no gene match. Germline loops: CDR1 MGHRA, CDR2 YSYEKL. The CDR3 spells CASSQEPGTEMNTEAFF. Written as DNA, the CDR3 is TGCGCCAGCAGCCAAGAACCAGGGACAGAGATGAACACTGAAGCTTTCTTT.

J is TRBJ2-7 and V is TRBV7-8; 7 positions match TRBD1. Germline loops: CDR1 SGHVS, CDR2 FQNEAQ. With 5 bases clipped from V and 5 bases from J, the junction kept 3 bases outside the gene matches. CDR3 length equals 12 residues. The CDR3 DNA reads TGTGCCAGCAGCAGAGACAGGGACGAGCAGTACTTC. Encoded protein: CASSRDRDEQYF. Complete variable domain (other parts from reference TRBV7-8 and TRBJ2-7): GAGVSQSPRYKVAKRGQDVALRCDPISGHVSLFWYQQALGQGPEFLTYFQNEAQLDKSGLPSDRFFAERPEGSVSTLKIQRTQQEDSAVYLCASSRDRDEQYFGPGTRLTVT.

The CDR3 sequence: CASSPGLGVSNYGYTF. DNA for the CDR3: TGTGCCAGCAGCCCGGGACTGGGCGTTTCTAACTATGGCTACACCTTC. The chain recombines TRBV7-8 with TRBJ1-2; weak D call: TRBD1 (5 bases). Germline V gene sequence: CDR1 SGHVS, CDR2 FQNEAQ. This CDR3 has 16 amino acids. Trimming took 5 bases from V and 0 from J, leaving 16 bases between them.

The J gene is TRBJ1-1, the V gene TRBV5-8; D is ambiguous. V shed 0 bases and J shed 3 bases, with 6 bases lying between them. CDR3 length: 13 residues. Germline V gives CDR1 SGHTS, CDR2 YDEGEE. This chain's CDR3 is CASSLERDTEAFF. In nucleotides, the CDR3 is TGTGCCAGCAGCTTGGAACGGGACACTGAAGCTTTCTTT.

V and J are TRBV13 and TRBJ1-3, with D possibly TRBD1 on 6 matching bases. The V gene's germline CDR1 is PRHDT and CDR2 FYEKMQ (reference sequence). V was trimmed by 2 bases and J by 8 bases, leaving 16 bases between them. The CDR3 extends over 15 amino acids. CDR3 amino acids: CASSLRGTRRDTIYF. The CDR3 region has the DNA TGTGCCAGCAGCTTAAGAGGGACACGGCGGGACACCATATATTTT.

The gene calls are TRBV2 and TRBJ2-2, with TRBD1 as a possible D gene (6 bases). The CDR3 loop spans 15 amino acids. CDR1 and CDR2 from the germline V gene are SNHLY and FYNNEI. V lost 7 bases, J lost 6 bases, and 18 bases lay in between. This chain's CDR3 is CASKGWGLSAGELFF. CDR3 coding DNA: TGTGCCAGCAAAGGCTGGGGGCTTAGCGCCGGGGAGCTGTTTTTT.

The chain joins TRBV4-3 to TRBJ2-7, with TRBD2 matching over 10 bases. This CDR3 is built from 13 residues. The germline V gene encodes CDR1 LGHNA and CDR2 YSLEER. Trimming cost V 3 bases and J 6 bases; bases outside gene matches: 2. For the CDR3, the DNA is TGCGCCAGCAGCCACCGACTAGCGGGCGAGCAGTACTTC. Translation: CASSHRLAGEQYF.

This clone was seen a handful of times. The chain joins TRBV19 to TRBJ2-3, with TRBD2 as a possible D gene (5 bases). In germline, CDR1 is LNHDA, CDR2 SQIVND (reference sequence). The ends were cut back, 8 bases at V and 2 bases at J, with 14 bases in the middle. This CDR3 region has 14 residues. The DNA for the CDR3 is TGTGCCAGTGGGGAGCCAACCTCCACAGATACGCAGTATTTT. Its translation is CASGEPTSTDTQYF.

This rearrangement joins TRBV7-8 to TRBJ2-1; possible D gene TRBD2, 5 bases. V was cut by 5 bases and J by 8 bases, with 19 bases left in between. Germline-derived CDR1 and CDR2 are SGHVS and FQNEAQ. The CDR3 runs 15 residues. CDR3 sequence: CASSLGLAQHDEQFF. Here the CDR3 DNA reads TGTGCCAGCAGCCTTGGACTGGCCCAACACGATGAGCAGTTCTTC.

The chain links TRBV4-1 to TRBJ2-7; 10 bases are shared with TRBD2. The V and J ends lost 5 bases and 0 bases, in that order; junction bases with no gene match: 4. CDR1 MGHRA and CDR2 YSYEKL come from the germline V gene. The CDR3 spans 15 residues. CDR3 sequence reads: CASSSSGGLSYEQYF. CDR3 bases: TGCGCCAGCAGCTCTAGCGGGGGACTCTCCTACGAGCAGTACTTC.

The chain's CDR3 is CASSIRSQPQHF. The CDR3 region has the DNA TGTGCCAGTAGTATCCGGAGTCAGCCCCAGCATTTT. V and J are TRBV19 and TRBJ1-5; D remains ambiguous. The V gene lost 3 bases and the J gene lost 6 bases, with 6 bases spanning the gap. The CDR3 contains 12 residues. Per the germline V gene, CDR1 is LNHDA and CDR2 is SQIVND (reference sequence).

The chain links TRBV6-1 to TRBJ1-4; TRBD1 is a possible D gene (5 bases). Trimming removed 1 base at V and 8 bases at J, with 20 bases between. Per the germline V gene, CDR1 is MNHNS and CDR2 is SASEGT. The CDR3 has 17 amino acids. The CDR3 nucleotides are TGTGCCAGCAGTGAAGGACAGCTAAGTCAAAGTCGAGAAAAACTGTTTTTT. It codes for CASSEGQLSQSREKLFF.

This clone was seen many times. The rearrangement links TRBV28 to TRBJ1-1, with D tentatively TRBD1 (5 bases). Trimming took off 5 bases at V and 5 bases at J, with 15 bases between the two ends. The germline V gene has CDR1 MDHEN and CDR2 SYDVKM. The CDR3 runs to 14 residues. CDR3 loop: CASSVSGAGTEAFF. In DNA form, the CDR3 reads TGTGCCAGCAGTGTTAGTGGGGCTGGAACTGAAGCTTTCTTT. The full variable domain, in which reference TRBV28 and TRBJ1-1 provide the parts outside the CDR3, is DVKVTQSSRYLVKRTGEKVFLECVQDMDHENMFWYRQDPGLGLRLIYFSYDVKMKEKGDIPEGYSVSREKKERFSLILESASTNQTSMYLCASSVSGAGTEAFFGQGTRLTVV.

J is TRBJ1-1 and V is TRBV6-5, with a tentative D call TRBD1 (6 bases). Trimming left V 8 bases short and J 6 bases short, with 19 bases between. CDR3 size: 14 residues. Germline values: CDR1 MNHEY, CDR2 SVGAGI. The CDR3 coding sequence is TGTGCCAGCTCCCAGGCTGGGGGCTTTCCTGAAGCTTTCTTT. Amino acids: CASSQAGGFPEAFF.

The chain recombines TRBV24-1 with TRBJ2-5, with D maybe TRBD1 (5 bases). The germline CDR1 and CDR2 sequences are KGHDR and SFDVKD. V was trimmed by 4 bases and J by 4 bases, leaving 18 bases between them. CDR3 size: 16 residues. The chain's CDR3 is CATSDPGSGRAETQYF. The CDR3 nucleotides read TGTGCCACCAGTGACCCCGGGTCAGGGCGAGCAGAGACCCAGTACTTC.

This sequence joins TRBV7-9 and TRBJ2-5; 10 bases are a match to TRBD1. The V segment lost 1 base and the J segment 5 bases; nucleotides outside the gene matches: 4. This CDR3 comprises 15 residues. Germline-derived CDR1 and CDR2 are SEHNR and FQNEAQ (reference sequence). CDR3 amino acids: CASSLEGQGFETQYF. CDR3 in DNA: TGTGCCAGCAGCTTAGAGGGACAGGGGTTTGAGACCCAGTACTTC.

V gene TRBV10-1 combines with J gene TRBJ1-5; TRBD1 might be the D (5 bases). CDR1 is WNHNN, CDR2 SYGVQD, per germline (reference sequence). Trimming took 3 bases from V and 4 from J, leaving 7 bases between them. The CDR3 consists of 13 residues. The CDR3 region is CASSEQDNQPQHF. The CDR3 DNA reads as TGCGCCAGCAGTGAACAGGATAATCAGCCCCAGCATTTT.

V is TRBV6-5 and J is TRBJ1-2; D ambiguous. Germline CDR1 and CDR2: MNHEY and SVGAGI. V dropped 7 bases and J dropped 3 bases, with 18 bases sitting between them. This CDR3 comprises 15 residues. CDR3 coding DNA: TGTGCCAGCAACCTCTCCGGAAAGGAGGACTATGGCTACACCTTC. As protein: CASNLSGKEDYGYTF.